These 27 T cell receptor beta chains came from one sample sequenced in a study of shared clonotypes between healthy human individuals. Terminally differentiated effector memory CD45RA+ cells were left out of the naive CD8 fraction, which was CD45RO-negative and positively selected for CCR7. TCRdb keeps only in-frame clones here, not all; method: immunoSEQ multiplex PCR. The sample shows 1.5 million to 2.5 million clones, roughly 95% of them seen only once. Specimen: naive CD8+ T cells sorted from blood. Receptors originate from a man in his late teens or twenties in good health.

CDR3 sequence (DNA): TGCGCCAGCAGCCAAGATCGGGGCCGGCAAGAGACCCAGTACTTC. This sequence encodes CASSQDRGRQETQYF. The chain joins TRBV4-1 to TRBJ2-5; either TRBD1 or TRBD2 may supply D (5 bases each). The germline gives CDR1 MGHRA, CDR2 YSYEKL. The V and J ends lost 0 bases and 2 bases respectively, with 10 bases between them. The CDR3 has 15 residues.

This chain joins TRBV28 and TRBJ1-1, with 7 nucleotides matching TRBD1. This CDR3 region has 16 residues. J gave up 6 bases and V 5 bases, and 15 bases lay outside the gene matches. Germline assignment: CDR1 MDHEN and CDR2 SYDVKM. CDR3 nucleotides: TGTGCCAGCAGTCCCTCCCCAGACAGGGATGAAGCTGAAGCTTTCTTT. Protein sequence: CASSPSPDRDEAEAFF.

V gene TRBV27 combines with J gene TRBJ2-7; D unclear. This CDR3 spans 12 amino acids. Between the trimmed V and J ends, which lost 8 bases and 2 bases, there was a span of 10 bases. CDR1 is MNHEY, CDR2 SMNVEV, per germline (reference sequence). The CDR3 DNA reads TGTGCCAGCGGATGGTCCCCCTACGAGCAGTACTTC. Translated, it gives CASGWSPYEQYF.

V gene TRBV10-3 combines with J gene TRBJ2-1; possible D gene TRBD2, 5 bases. The germline V gene has CDR1 ENHRY and CDR2 SYGVKD. The CDR3 totals 17 residues. The V end was cut by 3 bases, the J end by 5 bases, with 20 bases between. The CDR3 sequence is CAISDPAESLTNNEQFF. The CDR3 nucleotides read TGTGCCATCAGTGACCCAGCGGAGTCGCTGACGAACAATGAGCAGTTCTTC.

The chain combines TRBV28 with TRBJ2-5, with D unresolved. The germline V gene has CDR1 MDHEN and CDR2 SYDVKM. There are 14 residues in the CDR3. V lost 3 bases, J lost 7 bases, and 15 bases lay in between. The CDR3 bases are TGTGCCAGCAGTTTGGACCAAGCCCTGGGGACCCAGTACTTC. This sequence encodes CASSLDQALGTQYF.

The chain joins TRBV9 to TRBJ2-2; 11 bases are shared with TRBD2. Germline V gene data show CDR1 as SGDLS and CDR2 as YYNGEE. V was pared by 3 bases and J by 7 bases, with 8 bases of the junction left unmatched. The CDR3 sequence is 16 residues long. CDR3 sequence: CASSAELAGAVGELFF. DNA for the CDR3: TGTGCCAGCAGCGCTGAACTAGCGGGGGCGGTCGGGGAGCTGTTTTTT. The variable domain in full, with the rest retrieved from reference TRBV9 and TRBJ2-2, is DSGVTQTPKHLITATGQRVTLRCSPRSGDLSVYWYQQSLDQGLQFLIQYYNGEERAKGNILERFSAQQFPDLHSELNLSSLELGDSALYFCASSAELAGAVGELFFGEGSRLTVL.

The rearrangement joins TRBV27 to TRBJ2-7, with 8 bases lining up with TRBD2. V lost 6 bases, J lost 4 bases, and 8 bases stayed unmatched. The CDR3 totals 14 residues. CDR1 is MNHEY and CDR2 is SMNVEV in the germline V gene (reference sequence). The CDR3 DNA reads as TGTGCCAGCAGGACGGGAGGGTATGTATACGAGCAGTACTTC. It translates to CASRTGGYVYEQYF.

In regard to this clone: Within the sample, other DNA sequences also encode this same CDR3. The chain couples TRBV19 to TRBJ1-1; D might be TRBD1 (5 bases). Germline V CDR1 and CDR2: LNHDA, SQIVND (reference sequence). Trimming left V 1 base short and J 5 bases short, with 8 bases between. There are 13 residues in the CDR3. The CDR3 loop is CASSIAGSTEAFF. CDR3 sequence (DNA): TGTGCCAGTAGTATAGCAGGGAGTACTGAAGCTTTCTTT.

The sample holds one count of this clone. The sample contains more than one DNA sequence encoding this CDR3. V is TRBV18 and J is TRBJ2-7, with 9 bases matching TRBD1. There are 14 residues in the CDR3. Germline V gives CDR1 KGHSH, CDR2 LQKENI. V lost 3 bases, J lost 2 bases, and 2 bases stayed unmatched. As DNA, the CDR3 is TGTGCCAGCTCACCGGACAGGGGTACCTACGAGCAGTACTTC. Protein product: CASSPDRGTYEQYF.

The CDR3 DNA reads TGCGCCAGCAGCCAAGATGGAGGAGGGCAGTTCTTC. Residues: CASSQDGGGQFF. The chain carries TRBV4-1 and TRBJ2-1; TRBD2 is a possible D gene (5 bases). The CDR3 covers 12 residues. V lost 0 bases and J 12 bases, leaving 9 bases between the germline ends. Germline V CDR1 and CDR2: MGHRA, YSYEKL.

In the case of this clone: The sample has other DNA sequences that encode this CDR3 too. This chain's CDR3 is CASSITSSYNEQFF. The DNA for the CDR3 is TGTGCCAGTAGTATAACTAGCTCCTACAATGAGCAGTTCTTC. This chain links TRBV19 with TRBJ2-1; weak D call: TRBD2 (5 bases). The CDR3 has 14 amino acids. The germline V gene has CDR1 LNHDA and CDR2 SQIVND (reference sequence). With 2 bases removed from V and 0 bases from J, the gap between germline ends came to 5 bases.

Concerning this clone: Other DNA sequences in the sample encode the same CDR3. V gene TRBV27 combines with J gene TRBJ2-7; no clear D. Germline V CDR1 and CDR2: MNHEY, SMNVEV (reference sequence). V dropped 8 bases and J dropped 4 bases, with 6 bases sitting between them. This CDR3 contains 10 residues. CDR3 nucleotides: TGTGCCAGCGGGCGGTACGAGCAGTACTTC. This encodes CASGRYEQYF.

This clone occurred once. V gene TRBV10-3 combines with J gene TRBJ2-2; the match to TRBD1 covers 7 bases. The CDR3 is 17 amino acids. J lost 1 base, V lost 0 bases, and 5 bases had no gene match. The germline V gene encodes CDR1 ENHRY and CDR2 SYGVKD. CDR3: CAISESLRTGNTGELFF. As DNA, the CDR3 is TGTGCCATCAGTGAGTCTCTTAGGACAGGGAACACCGGGGAGCTGTTTTTT.

This clone was picked up a small number of times. The rearrangement uses TRBV2 and TRBJ1-2; no clear D. This CDR3 contains 11 residues. Germline CDR1 is SNHLY and CDR2 is FYNNEI. V was clipped by 11 bases and J by 3 bases, with 10 bases between them. CDR3: CADGGDYGYTF. In DNA, the CDR3 is TGTGCCGACGGAGGCGACTATGGCTACACCTTC.

CDR3 coding DNA: TGTGCCAGCAGTTTAGCGGGGGCCACCTACAATGAGCAGTTCTTC. Translation: CASSLAGATYNEQFF. The rearrangement joins TRBV6-5 to TRBJ2-1; 9 nucleotides agree with TRBD2. The CDR3 length is 15 residues. CDR1 MNHEY and CDR2 SVGAGI come from the germline V gene. V was pared by 4 bases and J by 2 bases, with 3 bases of the junction left unmatched.

As for this clone: Within the sample, other DNA sequences also encode this same CDR3. V gene TRBV11-2 combines with J gene TRBJ2-7, with D uncertain. Germline-derived CDR1 and CDR2 are SGHAT and FQNNGV. This CDR3 spans 14 amino acids. V was clipped by 1 base and J by 0 bases, with 7 bases between them. CDR3: CASSLGTASYEQYF. The CDR3 DNA is TGTGCCAGCAGCTTAGGAACAGCCTCCTACGAGCAGTACTTC.

This clone was seen only once. This chain uses TRBV4-2 with TRBJ2-7; 9 bases fit TRBD2. Looked up from germline, CDR1 is LGHNA and CDR2 is YNFKEQ. CDR3 length: 18 amino acids. V trimming: 0 bases; J trimming: 4 bases; junction bases outside the gene matches: 13. The CDR3 region is CASSQELRAGGLTYEQYF. In nucleotides, the CDR3 is TGTGCCAGCAGCCAAGAGCTGAGGGCGGGGGGGCTTACTTACGAGCAGTACTTC.

The chain is built from TRBV9 and TRBJ1-1; tentatively, D is TRBD1 (5 bases). Trimming shortened V by 3 bases and J by 8 bases, and 17 bases separated the two germline ends. This CDR3 has 14 amino acids. Germline V lookup: CDR1 SGDLS, CDR2 YYNGEE. This CDR3 is CASSGNWGVTEAFF. In nucleotides, the CDR3 is TGTGCCAGCAGCGGCAACTGGGGGGTTACCGAAGCTTTCTTT.

The chain has TRBV5-4 and TRBJ1-1; 7 nucleotides match TRBD1. The CDR3 consists of 16 residues. Unmatched junction bases numbered 11, after V lost 4 bases and J lost 2 bases. The germline V gene encodes CDR1 SGHNT and CDR2 YYREEE (reference sequence). CDR3 DNA: TGTGCCAGCAGCCTGCCTCGGACAGGTTTAAACACTGAAGCTTTCTTT. It encodes CASSLPRTGLNTEAFF.

This sequence joins TRBV7-6 and TRBJ2-3; 9 nucleotides match TRBD2. The CDR3 totals 18 residues. Germline V gene lookup returns CDR1 SGHVS and CDR2 FNYEAQ. The trim removed 4 bases at V and 1 base at J, leaving 12 bases unmatched. CDR3 coding DNA: TGTGCCAGCAGCTATCGGTATAGCGGGAGTCTCCGCACAGATACGCAGTATTTT. Its protein is CASSYRYSGSLRTDTQYF. The whole variable domain, filled in from reference TRBV7-6 and TRBJ2-3, reads GAGVSQSPRYKVTKRGQDVALRCDPISGHVSLYWYRQALGQGPEFLTYFNYEAQQDKSGLPNDRFSAERPEGSISTLTIQRTEQRDSAMYRCASSYRYSGSLRTDTQYFGPGTRLTVL.

The V and J genes are TRBV9 and TRBJ2-1; no definite D call. The CDR3 contains 15 residues. The V gene's germline CDR1 is SGDLS and CDR2 YYNGEE. The ends were cut back, 4 bases at V and 3 bases at J, with 14 bases in the middle. The CDR3 nucleotides are TGTGCCAGCAGCCTCGAAAATGGGGTCTACAATGAGCAGTTCTTC. Residues: CASSLENGVYNEQFF.

The J gene is TRBJ2-5, the V gene TRBV4-3; the D gene is possibly TRBD2 (5 bases). V dropped 1 base and J dropped 7 bases, with 19 bases sitting between them. In germline, CDR1 is LGHNA, CDR2 YSLEER. CDR3 size: 16 residues. The CDR3 spells CASSQGIGDPKGTQYF. As DNA, the CDR3 is TGCGCCAGCAGCCAAGGGATCGGGGATCCTAAAGGGACCCAGTACTTC.

The gene calls are TRBV4-1 and TRBJ2-7; TRBD2 agrees at 9 bases. CDR1 is MGHRA and CDR2 is YSYEKL in the germline V gene. The CDR3 length is 15 residues. The V gene end was trimmed by 3 bases and the J gene end by 2 bases; junction bases not matched to a gene: 5. The CDR3 reads CASSQGLALTYEQYF. The CDR3 bases are TGCGCCAGCAGCCAGGGACTAGCTCTTACCTACGAGCAGTACTTC.

This rearrangement joins TRBV19 to TRBJ2-2, with 8 positions matching TRBD1. The CDR3 is made up of 15 amino acids. Germline CDR1 is LNHDA and CDR2 is SQIVND (reference sequence). With V trimmed by 6 bases and J by 4 bases, 7 bases remained unmatched. Here the CDR3 DNA reads TGTGCCAGTAGCTGGACAGGGATCGGCACCGGGGAGCTGTTTTTT. It is translated as CASSWTGIGTGELFF.

This clone was seen a single time. The chain recombines TRBV7-3 with TRBJ2-7, with D hard to call. Germline assignment: CDR1 SGHTA and CDR2 FQGTGA. V dropped 5 bases and J dropped 3 bases, with 11 bases sitting between them. CDR3 length: 13 residues. The chain's CDR3 is CASSVGPLYEQYF. CDR3 in DNA: TGTGCCAGCAGCGTAGGACCCCTCTACGAGCAGTACTTC.

This clone was observed a single time. V usage is TRBV7-9 and J usage is TRBJ2-7; no definite D call. Per germline, CDR1 SEHNR and CDR2 FQNEAQ (reference sequence). The CDR3 is 15 residues long. With 1 base removed from V and 2 bases from J, the gap between germline ends came to 12 bases. As DNA, the CDR3 is TGTGCCAGCAGCTTAGTTCAGAGCGCCGCCTACGAGCAGTACTTC. The encoded protein is CASSLVQSAAYEQYF.

This sequence joins TRBV13 and TRBJ2-3, with 8 bases fitting TRBD1. CDR3 length equals 16 residues. The trim removed 4 bases at V and 0 bases at J, leaving 6 bases unmatched. Germline values: CDR1 PRHDT, CDR2 FYEKMQ (reference sequence). This CDR3 is CASSSRDRRSTDTQYF. The CDR3 nucleotides read TGTGCCAGCAGCTCAAGGGACAGGAGAAGCACAGATACGCAGTATTTT. Drawing the rest from reference TRBV13 and TRBJ2-3, the complete variable domain is AAGVIQSPRHLIKEKRETATLKCYPIPRHDTVYWYQQGPGQDPQFLISFYEKMQSDKGSIPDRFSAQQFSDYHSELNMSSLELGDSALYFCASSSRDRRSTDTQYFGPGTRLTVL.